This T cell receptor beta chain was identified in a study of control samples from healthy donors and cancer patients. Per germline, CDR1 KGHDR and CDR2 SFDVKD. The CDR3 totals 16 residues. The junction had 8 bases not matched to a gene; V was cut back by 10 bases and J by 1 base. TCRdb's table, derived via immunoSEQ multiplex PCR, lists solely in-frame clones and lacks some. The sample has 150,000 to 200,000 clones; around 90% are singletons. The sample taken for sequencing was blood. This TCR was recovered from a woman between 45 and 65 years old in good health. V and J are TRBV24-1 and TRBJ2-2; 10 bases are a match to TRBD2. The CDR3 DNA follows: TGTGCCACTCAACCGACTAGCGGGTTGAACACCGGGGAGCTGTTTTTT. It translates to CATQPTSGLNTGELFF.